This TCR beta chain was retrieved from a study of PD-L1 blockade in urothelial cancer. At the level of the study: Male patients with bladder-origin urothelial cancer numbered about nine tenths of the roughly 29. Analyses used blood from 3 weeks (second dose) and 6 weeks after treatment start.

This clone was seen only once. Its antigen is currently unknown. The time point is: peripheral blood 6 weeks after treatment start. The study's findings and limits: Below-median pretreatment blood TCR clonality predicted better survival.

The templates were synthetic TCR analogs, and they were spiked into each PCR. Assay used: immunoSEQ multiplex PCR; TCRdb lists only in-frame clones, some missing. The sample includes roughly 120,000 clones, less than 95% seen only once; the top ten take 3% to 4.5%. The CDR3 has 16 amino acids. Germline loops: CDR1 SGHDT, CDR2 YYEEEE. Trimming cost V 0 bases and J 4 bases; bases outside gene matches: 8. The chain couples TRBV5-6 to TRBJ2-5; 8 bases are shared with TRBD1. Sequencing used PBMCs, obtained around atezolizumab (anti-PD-L1) treatment. The receptor comes from a man aged 55 to 70 with urothelial cancer. CDR3 sequence (DNA): TGTGCCAGCAGCTTGGGGGGCAGGGGGCGCCCAGAGACCCAGTACTTC. Protein sequence: CASSLGGRGRPETQYF.